These 16 T cell receptor beta chains originate from one sample sequenced in a study of T cells after posttransplantation cyclophosphamide. Cells defined as naive were viable CD3+CD4+ or CD3+CD8+ and CCR7+CD45RA+CD45RO-CD95-CD27+CD28+. Some clones are missing from TCRdb's copy, which holds only in-frame ones; the method was immunoSEQ multiplex PCR. The profile shows 34,000 or so clones, around nine tenths of them singletons. Sequenced material: naive CD4+ T cells sorted from blood. The receptor source for this set is a man younger than 45 in good health and a related stem cell transplant donor.

The chain is built from TRBV6-6 and TRBJ1-2; 9 bases match TRBD1. The germline V gene encodes CDR1 MNHNY and CDR2 SVGAGI (reference sequence). Trimming cost V 5 bases and J 5 bases; bases outside gene matches: 9. This CDR3 is 15 amino acids long. The CDR3 sequence: CASSPQTGGGYGYTF. The CDR3 DNA is TGTGCCAGCAGTCCTCAAACAGGGGGCGGGTATGGCTACACCTTC.

The chain recombines TRBV5-1 with TRBJ1-5, with 8 bases that match TRBD1. The CDR3 has 22 residues. Germline CDR1 reads SGHRS; CDR2 reads YFSETQ. The J segment lost 2 bases and the V segment lost 2 bases, leaving 24 bases of the junction unmatched. For the CDR3, the DNA is TGCGCCAGCAGCTTCTCGAGGACCTCAGGGGACAGGACTGTGGAGGGCAATCAGCCCCAGCATTTT. Protein product: CASSFSRTSGDRTVEGNQPQHF.

V and J are TRBV11-1 and TRBJ2-7; TRBD2 matches at 10 bases. Germline trimming cut 7 bases from V and 3 bases from J; bases unmatched to any gene: 9. This CDR3 spans 15 amino acids. The germline CDR1 and CDR2 sequences are SGHAT and FQDESV (reference sequence). The CDR3 spells CASTRGLAGDYEQYF. The CDR3 DNA sequence: TGTGCCAGCACCCGAGGGCTAGCGGGGGACTACGAGCAGTACTTC.

The J gene is TRBJ1-1, the V gene TRBV6-5, with 9 bases that match TRBD1. The CDR3 has 13 residues. Looked up from germline, CDR1 is MNHEY and CDR2 is SVGAGI. The V gene end was trimmed by 6 bases and the J gene end by 3 bases; junction bases not matched to a gene: 2. The CDR3 coding sequence is TGTGCCAGCAGCGGGGACAGGGACACTGAAGCTTTCTTT. This codes for CASSGDRDTEAFF.

This clone was seen just once. This chain joins TRBV29-1 and TRBJ2-1; TRBD2 aligns across 7 bases. Germline V gene lookup returns CDR1 SQVTM and CDR2 ANQGSEA. The V segment lost 7 bases and the J segment 8 bases; nucleotides outside the gene matches: 8. The CDR3 has 12 amino acids. CDR3 DNA sequence: TGCAGCGCGGGACTACTAGGGGATGAGCAGTTCTTC. The encoded protein is CSAGLLGDEQFF.

The chain recombines TRBV9 with TRBJ1-1, with no clear D. CDR1 and CDR2 from the germline V gene are SGDLS and YYNGEE. The CDR3 runs 13 residues. With 0 bases removed from V and 6 bases from J, the gap between germline ends came to 9 bases. The CDR3 DNA follows: TGTGCCAGCAGCGTAGCGGTAACAGCTGAAGCTTTCTTT. This gives the protein CASSVAVTAEAFF.

J is TRBJ2-7 and V is TRBV10-1, with TRBD1 matching 9 bases. Per germline, CDR1 WNHNN and CDR2 SYGVQD (reference sequence). Losses at the gene ends were 7 bases for V and 5 bases for J; bases not matched to a gene: 9. The CDR3 runs 14 residues. The CDR3 DNA reads as TGCGCCAGCACCAAGGGACAGGGAAAGGACGAGCAGTACTTC. Its translation: CASTKGQGKDEQYF.

V is TRBV7-2 and J is TRBJ1-5, with TRBD1 matching 9 bases. After removal of 5 bases from V and 3 bases from J, the junction contained 8 bases not matched to a gene. The germline CDR1 and CDR2 sequences are SGHTA and FQGNSA. The CDR3 is made up of 16 amino acids. In nucleotides, the CDR3 is TGTGCCAGCAGCCCGCCCGGGACAGGGAACAATCAGCCCCAGCATTTT. Amino acid sequence: CASSPPGTGNNQPQHF. Looking up the rest from reference TRBV7-2 and TRBJ1-5 gives the full variable domain: GAGVSQSPSNKVTEKGKDVELRCDPISGHTALYWYRQSLGQGLEFLIYFQGNSAPDKSGLPSDRFSAERTGGSVSTLTIQRTQQEDSAVYLCASSPPGTGNNQPQHFGDGTRLSIL.

J is TRBJ2-3 and V is TRBV10-3, with 8 bases identical to TRBD2. Germline values: CDR1 ENHRY, CDR2 SYGVKD. Unmatched junction bases numbered 4, after V lost 0 bases and J lost 2 bases. CDR3 size: 16 residues. As DNA, the CDR3 is TGTGCCATCAGTGAGTCGGAGACTAGCGTCACAGATACGCAGTATTTT. Its protein product is CAISESETSVTDTQYF.

The V gene is TRBV6-5, the J gene TRBJ1-3; D ambiguous. Trimming removed 4 bases at V and 4 bases at J, with 17 bases between. This CDR3 is 16 amino acids long. Germline values: CDR1 MNHEY, CDR2 SVGAGI. The CDR3 DNA is TGTGCCAGCAGTTTCAAACCCCCGGACTCCGGAAACACCATATATTTT. It specifies CASSFKPPDSGNTIYF.

The chain links TRBV19 to TRBJ1-5; the match to TRBD1 covers 7 bases. The V and J ends lost 5 bases and 5 bases, in that order; junction bases with no gene match: 6. The CDR3 has 14 amino acids. CDR1 is LNHDA, CDR2 SQIVND, per germline (reference sequence). DNA of the CDR3: TGTGCCAGTAGTCTTAGGACAGGCTATCAGCCCCAGCATTTT. Translated, it gives CASSLRTGYQPQHF.

Written as DNA, the CDR3 is TGTGCCAGCAGCTTTCCGATCCCTAGAAACAATGAGCAGTTCTTC. Translated, it gives CASSFPIPRNNEQFF. The gene calls are TRBV7-8 and TRBJ2-1, with D hard to call. The CDR3 spans 15 residues. Germline CDR1 SGHVS, CDR2 FQNEAQ. Between the trimmed V and J ends, which lost 3 bases and 5 bases, there was a span of 14 bases.

This chain joins TRBV27 and TRBJ1-1, with 10 bases fitting TRBD1. CDR1 and CDR2 from the germline V gene are MNHEY and SMNVEV (reference sequence). V lost 3 bases and J lost 7; bases outside the gene matches: 8. The CDR3 runs to 15 residues. CDR3 sequence reads: CASSFGQGVSSEAFF. The CDR3 nucleotides read TGTGCCAGCAGTTTCGGACAGGGGGTATCGAGTGAAGCTTTCTTT.

The rearrangement links TRBV2 to TRBJ2-5, with 7 bases fitting TRBD1. Germline values: CDR1 SNHLY, CDR2 FYNNEI. This CDR3 spans 13 amino acids. Trimming at V came to 8 bases and at J to 4 bases, leaving 7 bases not matched to a gene. The CDR3 protein is CASRGGFRETQYF. CDR3 sequence (DNA): TGTGCCAGCCGAGGGGGCTTCAGAGAGACCCAGTACTTC.

This chain links TRBV10-3 with TRBJ2-3; 8 bases are shared with TRBD1. This CDR3 region has 13 residues. Germline-derived CDR1 and CDR2 are ENHRY and SYGVKD. V shed 6 bases, J shed 4 bases, and the junction held 3 bases outside the gene matches. The CDR3 is CAISGQGADTQYF. Written as DNA, the CDR3 is TGTGCCATCAGCGGACAGGGAGCAGATACGCAGTATTTT.

V usage is TRBV5-1 and J usage is TRBJ2-1; 9 bases map to TRBD1. Germline V lookup: CDR1 SGHRS, CDR2 YFSETQ. V trimming: 4 bases; J trimming: 4 bases; junction bases outside the gene matches: 6. The CDR3 spans 15 residues. The CDR3 DNA is TGCGCCAGCAGCGATACCGGGACAGGGTACAATGAGCAGTTCTTC. Protein: CASSDTGTGYNEQFF.